In its sample, the clone carrying this T cell receptor (beta chain) was seen a few times. The antigen remains unidentified. TCRdb reanalysed the 5' RACE reads using MiXCR and keeps one entry per CDR3 protein. The data contain 250,000 to 400,000 distinct CDR3 sequences, over 4% of them singletons. The data were taken from a study of T cells after yellow fever vaccination. General study points: Abundant bulk-derived clonotypes could contaminate FACS-sorted repertoires. Clones from primary vaccination mostly reappeared after the booster (less than 98% CD4, under 90% CD8). It was the secondary response that reached its peak faster, day 5 versus 15, but it was weaker.

The V gene end was trimmed by 5 bases and the J gene end by 3 bases; junction bases not matched to a gene: 4. The V gene's germline CDR1 is MNHNY and CDR2 SVGAGI (reference sequence). CDR3 length: 14 residues. The specimen was PBMCs, collected 5 days after the yellow fever booster vaccination. The J gene is TRBJ2-7, the V gene TRBV6-6; 10 nucleotides line up with TRBD1. The TCR sequence derives from a man aged 18 to 35 who received the YFV17D yellow fever vaccine. The CDR3 nucleotides are TGTGCCAGCAGTAACCGGGACAGGGGCTACGAGCAGTACGTC. This codes for CASSNRDRGYEQYV.